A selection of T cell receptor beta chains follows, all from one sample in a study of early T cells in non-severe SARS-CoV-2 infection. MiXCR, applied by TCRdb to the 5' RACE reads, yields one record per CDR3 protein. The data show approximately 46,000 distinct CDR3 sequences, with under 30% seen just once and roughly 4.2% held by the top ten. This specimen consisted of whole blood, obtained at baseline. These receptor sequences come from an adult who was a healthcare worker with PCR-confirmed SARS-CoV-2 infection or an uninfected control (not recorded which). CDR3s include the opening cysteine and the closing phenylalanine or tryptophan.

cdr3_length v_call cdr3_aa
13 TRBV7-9 CASRPTTNYGYTF
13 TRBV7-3 CASSIMGAGELFF
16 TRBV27 CASSLVGDRNNYGHTF
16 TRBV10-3 CAISDDRGQPGYGYTF
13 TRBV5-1 CASNTGVTDTQYF
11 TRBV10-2 CASSVGETQYF
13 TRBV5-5 CASSPLGNTEAFF
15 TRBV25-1 CASTPGYISTYEQYF
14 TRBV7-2 CASSLLRGDTEAFF
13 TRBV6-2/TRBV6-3 CASSPPRGTEAFF
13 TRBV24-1 CATSGEGSTEAFF